This T cell receptor beta chain emerged from a study of blood T cells in healthy people across ages. This clonotype was detected only a few times. For the second PCR, which ran for about 6 to 11 cycles, a sample-barcoded 5' primer and a J-beta primer mix were used. TCRdb recomputed calls from the 5' RACE reads with MiXCR, one row per CDR3 protein. The sample has roughly 800,000 distinct CDR3 sequences, 58% seen once. Germline V gene data show CDR1 as DFQATT and CDR2 as SNEGSKA (reference sequence). The CDR3 loop spans 11 amino acids. V dropped 3 bases and J dropped 10 bases, with 13 bases sitting between them.

The sample was blood. This TCR was sampled from a man aged 25-45 years in good health. This chain uses TRBV20-1 with TRBJ2-7; possible D gene TRBD1, 6 bases. The CDR3 loop is CSARGQSPQYF. For the CDR3, the DNA is TGCAGTGCTAGGGGACAATCCCCCCAGTACTTC.